A selection of T cell receptor beta chains follows, all from one sample in a study of cytotoxic CD8 clonotypes in ibrutinib-treated CLL. Clones were read by immunoSEQ multiplex PCR, and TCRdb kept only the in-frame ones, dropping some. This sample has 330,000 or so clones; roughly 67% occur once, and the top ten carry roughly 6%. Sequences were derived from PBMCs, sampled after 36 months of ibrutinib treatment. Every receptor here comes from a human donor with chronic lymphocytic leukemia. CDR3s include the opening cysteine and the closing phenylalanine or tryptophan. A D gene is named only where the DNA matches it firmly. Size values are once, few and many counts, or a class for expanded clones, and some rows have none.

CDR3 length	D gene	clone size	V gene	J gene	CDR3 protein	CDR3 DNA
14	TRBD1	few	TRBV18	TRBJ1-2	CASSPLGGYYGYTF	TGTGCCAGCTCACCATTAGGGGGCTACTATGGCTACACCTTC
16	NA	few	TRBV28	TRBJ2-3	CASSFVRVGSTDTQYF	TGTGCCAGCAGTTTTGTGAGGGTAGGAAGCACAGATACGCAGTATTTT
15	TRBD1	NA	TRBV28	TRBJ1-5	CASSTSDRARQPQHF	TGTGCCAGCAGTACATCGGACAGGGCTCGTCAGCCCCAGCATTTT
13	NA	NA	TRBV10-2	TRBJ2-5	CASKTANQETQYF	TGCGCCAGCAAGACAGCGAACCAAGAGACCCAGTACTTC
18	NA	NA	TRBV5-4	TRBJ1-5	CASSLRWAGGYSNQPQHF	TGTGCCAGCAGCTTGCGGTGGGCAGGTGGTTATAGCAATCAGCCCCAGCATTTT
11	TRBD2	once	TRBV20-1	TRBJ2-3	CSAIRTRHQYF	TGCAGTGCAATCAGGACTAGGCATCAGTATTTT
13	NA	few	TRBV4-1	TRBJ1-4	CASRNQGNEKLFF	TGCGCCAGCAGGAATCAGGGTAATGAAAAACTGTTTTTT
12	TRBD1	NA	TRBV7-9	TRBJ2-7	CASSSGQEEQYF	TGTGCCAGCAGCTCCGGACAGGAAGAGCAGTACTTC
14	TRBD1	NA	TRBV10-2	TRBJ1-1	CASVRVGQGTEAFF	TGCGCCAGCGTACGGGTCGGACAGGGCACTGAAGCTTTCTTT
15	TRBD1	few	TRBV7-3	TRBJ1-1	CASSLGGTGWTEAFF	TGTGCCAGCAGCTTAGGTGGGACAGGGTGGACTGAAGCTTTCTTT
15	TRBD2	once	TRBV5-1	TRBJ2-1	CASSDGTSGSDEQFF	TGCGCCAGCAGCGACGGGACTAGCGGGAGTGATGAGCAGTTCTTC
14	NA	NA	TRBV6-1	TRBJ1-4	CASSHRNSNEKLFF	TGTGCCAGCAGCCACCGGAATAGTAATGAAAAACTGTTTTTT
11	NA	NA	TRBV7-9	TRBJ2-7	CASSPGSQQYF	TGTGCCAGCAGCCCCGGGTCCCAGCAGTACTTC
17	TRBD1	few	TRBV7-9	TRBJ1-1	CASSWGQGAGMNTEAFF	TGTGCCAGCAGCTGGGGACAGGGGGCCGGGATGAACACTGAAGCTTTCTTT
15	TRBD2	NA	TRBV13	TRBJ2-7	CASSQGTSGFYEQYF	TGTGCCAGCAGCCAGGGGACTAGCGGATTCTACGAGCAGTACTTC
14	TRBD2	NA	TRBV5-1	TRBJ2-1	CASSAASGRNEQFF	TGCGCCAGCAGCGCGGCTAGCGGGAGAAATGAGCAGTTCTTC
15	NA	NA	TRBV18	TRBJ1-6	CASSPATVHNSPLHF	TGTGCCAGCTCACCAGCAACAGTTCATAATTCACCCCTCCACTTT
16	NA	few	TRBV4-1	TRBJ2-7	CASSLGSHFTRYEQYF	TGCGCCAGCAGCCTGGGAAGCCACTTTACCCGCTACGAGCAGTACTTC
16	NA	NA	TRBV6-5	TRBJ1-3	CASSYSLLSPGNTIYF	TGTGCCAGCAGTTACTCGCTCCTGAGTCCCGGGAACACCATATATTTT
15	TRBD1	NA	TRBV9	TRBJ2-3	CASSLRTGGADTQYF	TGTGCCAGCAGCCTCAGGACAGGGGGCGCAGATACGCAGTATTTT
14	TRBD1	NA	TRBV2	TRBJ1-3	CASSLGQLRNTIYF	TGTGCCAGCAGTTTGGGACAGTTGCGAAACACCATATATTTT
17	TRBD1	few	TRBV2	TRBJ1-5	CASRRDRAIFSNQPQHF	TGTGCCAGCAGACGGGACAGGGCCATCTTTAGCAATCAGCCCCAGCATTTT
14	NA	NA	TRBV6-1	TRBJ2-1	CASSGGMRSNEQFF	TGTGCCAGCAGTGGGGGAATGAGGAGCAATGAGCAGTTCTTC
12	TRBD1	NA	TRBV9	TRBJ1-2	CASSSRTGGYTF	TGTGCCAGCAGCTCGAGGACAGGCGGCTACACCTTC